A selection of T cell receptor beta chains follows, all from one sample in a study of T cell responses to AZD1222 COVID-19 vaccine. The assay was immunoSEQ multiplex PCR, and TCRdb's table has in-frame clones only and misses some. The table includes over 50,000 clones, about 87% detected once. The source material was peripheral blood, sampled on day 0 of AZD1222 vaccination. These receptors were collected from an adult in good health. CDR3s include the opening cysteine and the closing phenylalanine or tryptophan. The D gene is left open where the match is weak. Size is stated for part of the rows, as once, few or many counts, or as a class when the clone is expanded.

abundance	d_gene	j_gene	v_gene	CDR3nt	CDR3aa
.	TRBD1	TRBJ1-1	TRBV27	TGTGCCAGCAGTCGGACAGGGCGGGTGAACACTGAAGCTTTCTTT	CASSRTGRVNTEAFF
once	TRBD2	TRBJ2-1	TRBV10-2	TGCGCCAGCAGAGTGACTAGCAAAGACAATGAGCAGTTCTTC	CASRVTSKDNEQFF
once	.	TRBJ2-7	TRBV11-3	TGTGCCAGCAGCTTAGGGAGGGAGCAGTACTTC	CASSLGREQYF
.	.	TRBJ2-7	TRBV12-3/TRBV12-4	TGTGCCAGCAGCCCCGGCAACGAGCAGTACTTC	CASSPGNEQYF
.	.	TRBJ1-2	TRBV3-1/TRBV3-2	TGTGCCAGCAGCCACATCGCGTCAGCGGGATTGTCTGGCTACACCTTC	CASSHIASAGLSGYTF
.	.	TRBJ2-5	TRBV7-9	TGTGCCAGCAGCTTAAGACAACAAGAGACCCAGTACTTC	CASSLRQQETQYF
medium-sized	.	TRBJ2-1	TRBV12-3/TRBV12-4	TGTGCCAGCACACTGCGGACCAATGAGCAGTTCTTC	CASTLRTNEQFF
.	.	TRBJ2-7	TRBV2	TGTGCCAGCAGTGAGATACGGAAAAACGAGCAGTACTTC	CASSEIRKNEQYF
.	TRBD1	TRBJ1-2	TRBV4-2	TGTGCCAGCAGCCAAGATCAAGGGGGCGGGCGTATGTATGGCTACACCTTC	CASSQDQGGGRMYGYTF
.	TRBD2	TRBJ2-5	TRBV3-1/TRBV3-2	TGTGCCAGCAGCCAAGACAGCGGGACCTGGGGGACCCAGTACTTC	CASSQDSGTWGTQYF
.	TRBD1	TRBJ1-2	TRBV29-1	TGCAGCGTCGGACAGGGTGACTATGGCTACACCTTC	CSVGQGDYGYTF
.	.	TRBJ1-5	TRBV24-1	TGTGCCACCAGTGATTTGGGGGGACCAAATCAGCCCCAGCATTTT	CATSDLGGPNQPQHF
.	.	TRBJ2-1	TRBV12-3/TRBV12-4	TGTGCCAGCAGTCCGCTCAATGAGCAGTTCTTC	CASSPLNEQFF
.	.	TRBJ1-2	TRBV5-1	TGCGCCAGCAGCTCGACCGGGATTTCGTCGTATGGCTACACCTTC	CASSSTGISSYGYTF
.	.	TRBJ1-6	TRBV4-1	TGCGCCAGCAGCCAAGATTCGGACAGCCTCTCCTATAATTCACCCCTCCACTTT	CASSQDSDSLSYNSPLHF
.	TRBD2	TRBJ2-1	TRBV12-5	TGTGCTAGTGGTTTGAATAGCGGGAGGGCCTACAATGAGCAGTTCTTC	CASGLNSGRAYNEQFF
.	.	TRBJ2-2	TRBV9	TGTGCCAGCAGCGTAGGCCCAACTTACACCGGGGAGCTGTTTTTT	CASSVGPTYTGELFF
.	.	TRBJ1-6	TRBV4-3	TGCGCCAGCAGCCAAGAAGCGGGATTGAAGTCACCCCTCCACTTT	CASSQEAGLKSPLHF
.	TRBD2	TRBJ2-7	TRBV29-1	TGCAGCGTTGCGGCGGGAGGGACCTACGAGCAGTACTTC	CSVAAGGTYEQYF
.	.	TRBJ2-5	TRBV19	TGTGCCAGTAGTATAGGGGGGACGTCCCAAGAGACCCAGTACTTC	CASSIGGTSQETQYF
.	.	TRBJ2-5	TRBV5-1	TGCGCCAGCAGCTGGGCACACGTTCAAGAGACCCAGTACTTC	CASSWAHVQETQYF
.	TRBD1	TRBJ2-3	TRBV19	TGTGCCAGTAGTATACCGGGACAGGGCACAGATACGCAGTATTTT	CASSIPGQGTDTQYF
.	.	TRBJ2-5	TRBV4-2	TGTGCCAGCAGCCGGGATTTTGGGAGTGGGGAGACCCAGTACTTC	CASSRDFGSGETQYF
.	TRBD2	TRBJ2-1	TRBV28	TGTGCCAGCAGTTTTAGCGGGAGTCCCTACAATGAGCAGTTCTTC	CASSFSGSPYNEQFF
.	TRBD1	TRBJ1-4	TRBV9	TGTGCCAGCAGCCACCGACAGGGATCGGATGAAAAACTGTTTTTT	CASSHRQGSDEKLFF
.	TRBD1	TRBJ1-1	TRBV7-9	TGTGCCAGCAGCTTCCGGACAGGCGGTTCCACTGAAGCTTTCTTT	CASSFRTGGSTEAFF
.	.	TRBJ2-7	TRBV6-5	TGTGCCAGCACCGTTGACGGTTACGAGCAGTACTTC	CASTVDGYEQYF
.	TRBD1	TRBJ2-3	TRBV11-2	TGTGCCAGCAGCTCGGGACAGTACACAGATACGCAGTATTTT	CASSSGQYTDTQYF
.	.	TRBJ2-7	TRBV10-3	TGTGCCACTATCGCGGGTCCTGCCTACGAGCAGTACTTC	CATIAGPAYEQYF
.	.	TRBJ1-5	TRBV9	TGTGCCAGCAGCGTAGACGGCGGAGATCAGCCCCAGCATTTT	CASSVDGGDQPQHF
.	.	TRBJ1-3	TRBV18	TGTGCCAGCTCACAGGACCCCGGTCCTACGGACACCATATATTTT	CASSQDPGPTDTIYF
.	TRBD1	TRBJ1-1	TRBV2	TGTGCCAGCTGGAAGGGGGCGGGGAACACTGAAGCTTTCTTT	CASWKGAGNTEAFF
.	TRBD1	TRBJ1-2	TRBV7-2	TGTGCCAGCAGCTTAGCCCCCGACAGGGGGCTTGGCTACACCTTC	CASSLAPDRGLGYTF
.	.	TRBJ1-2	TRBV27	TGTGCCAGCGGATATAGCGACAGGAGCTATGGCTACACCTTC	CASGYSDRSYGYTF
.	TRBD1	TRBJ1-1	TRBV7-2	TGTGCCAGCAGCGTAAACGCAGGGGGCAGTACTGAAGCTTTCTTT	CASSVNAGGSTEAFF
.	.	TRBJ2-7	TRBV11-2	TGTGCCAGCAGCTTAGGGTCCTACGAGCAGTACTTC	CASSLGSYEQYF
.	.	TRBJ1-4	TRBV2	TGTGCCAGCAGGGCCGTGACAGTTGCAACTAATGAAAAACTGTTTTTT	CASRAVTVATNEKLFF
.	TRBD1	TRBJ1-5	TRBV30	TGTGCCTGGAACTCCGGACAGGGAAGGATGAATTTT	CAWNSGQGRMNF
.	TRBD1	TRBJ2-7	TRBV6-5	TGTGCCAGCAGCCTTGGACAGGGCCCATCCTACGAGCAGTACTTC	CASSLGQGPSYEQYF
.	.	TRBJ1-2	TRBV5-1	TGCGCCAGCAGCTTGAACGCGGGTACGGACTATGGCTACACCTTC	CASSLNAGTDYGYTF
.	.	TRBJ1-2	TRBV10-3	TGTGCCATCAGTGAACCTTTCAACTATGGCTACACCTTC	CAISEPFNYGYTF
.	.	TRBJ1-1	TRBV7-2	TGTGCCAGCAGCGAACGTACAGGGTTTCCTGAAGCTTTCTTT	CASSERTGFPEAFF
.	.	TRBJ1-1	TRBV7-3	TGTGCCAGCAGCTTACTGGGGGGCGAGACTGAAGCTTTCTTT	CASSLLGGETEAFF
few	.	TRBJ2-7	TRBV21-1	TGTGCCAGCAGCAGAGTAGCGGGAGTGGTTGACGAGCAGTACTTC	CASSRVAGVVDEQYF
.	.	TRBJ2-7	TRBV7-9	TGTGCCAGCAGCCCGAACCGGGGCCCAACCTACGAGCAGTACTTC	CASSPNRGPTYEQYF
.	.	TRBJ2-5	TRBV7-2	TGTGCCAGCAGCTCGACAGGACCTGCCGAGACCCAGTACTTC	CASSSTGPAETQYF